The rows below give T cell receptor beta chains drawn from one sample of a study of blood T cell repertoires in COVID-19. Clones were read by immunoSEQ multiplex PCR, and TCRdb kept only the in-frame ones, dropping some. The sample carries approximately 160,000 clones, 86% recorded once. The sequencing sample was made of peripheral blood. Receptors were obtained from a man aged 45 to 65 with active or convalescent COVID-19. Both conserved end residues are part of each CDR3. Each record gives: J gene, clone size, V gene, D gene, CDR3 protein. A D gene is named only where the DNA matches it firmly. Part of the rows lack a size; the others show once, few, many or a class for expanded clones.

TRBJ1-2 - TRBV11-2 TRBD1 CASSPSDRGHLFYGYTF
TRBJ1-2 - TRBV6-5 TRBD1 CASRPDRAGGYTF
TRBJ2-5 - TRBV24-1 TRBD1 CATSDQGGQGKYQETQYF
TRBJ1-2 few TRBV9 - CASSVEGGYGYTF
TRBJ2-7 - TRBV7-8 - CASSPAGGPAYEQYF
TRBJ2-4 - TRBV6-5 TRBD2 CASGTSGIVSKF
TRBJ2-1 - TRBV12-3/TRBV12-4 - CASRKLNNEQFF
TRBJ1-5 - TRBV30 - CAWSIPSQPQHF
TRBJ2-1 - TRBV7-8 TRBD1 CASSLKAAGTGLYNEQFF
TRBJ2-1 - TRBV5-5 TRBD1 CASSPRDRGTDEQFF
TRBJ1-2 - TRBV6-2/TRBV6-3 - CASSTVAGGYTF
TRBJ1-6 once TRBV19 TRBD1 CASSSSGTGAPLHF
TRBJ2-2 - TRBV7-6 - CASSPGTYTGELFF
TRBJ1-4 - TRBV10-3 TRBD1 CASHGTGTEKLFF
TRBJ2-7 - TRBV5-1 TRBD2 CASSLEISGVKTYEQYF
TRBJ1-2 once TRBV2 - CASSTGQGYGYTF
TRBJ2-2 - TRBV14 TRBD2 CASSQIGTSGAPGELFF